These 5 T cell receptor beta chains came from one sample sequenced in a study of shared clonotypes between healthy human individuals. Generated by immunoSEQ multiplex PCR, the TCRdb table keeps only in-frame clones and is missing some. The sample holds approximately 2.5 million clones, about 92% seen once. Sequences were obtained from naive CD4+ T cells sorted from blood. Subset noted: CD45RA+ positively selected. Source of these receptors: a man between 18 and 35 years old in good health.

V usage is TRBV6-5 and J usage is TRBJ2-7; tentatively, D is TRBD1 (6 bases). The CDR3 extends over 13 amino acids. Germline V gives CDR1 MNHEY, CDR2 SVGAGI. V lost 6 bases, J lost 6 bases, and 15 bases lay in between. The chain's CDR3 is CASSRPTGPEQYF. In DNA, the CDR3 is TGTGCCAGCAGCCGACCCACAGGGCCCGAGCAGTACTTC.

The chain carries TRBV5-1 and TRBJ1-4, with TRBD1 matching 7 bases. Per germline, CDR1 SGHRS and CDR2 YFSETQ. Trimming at V came to 4 bases and at J to 0 bases, leaving 6 bases not matched to a gene. CDR3 length equals 16 residues. CDR3 sequence (DNA): TGCGCCAGCAGCACGAAAACAGGGGCAACTAATGAAAAACTGTTTTTT. It translates to CASSTKTGATNEKLFF.

The chain joins TRBV7-9 to TRBJ1-1; 8 bases fit TRBD1. This CDR3 contains 16 residues. V lost 1 base to trimming and J lost 0 bases; unmatched junction nucleotides: 4. CDR1 and CDR2 (germline): SEHNR, FQNEAQ (reference sequence). The CDR3 spells CASSLEGQVLNTEAFF. In DNA form, the CDR3 reads TGTGCCAGCAGCTTAGAGGGACAGGTTTTGAACACTGAAGCTTTCTTT.

This clone has just a few counts. Other DNA sequences in this sample translate to the same CDR3. The chain links TRBV9 to TRBJ2-2; the match to TRBD2 covers 7 bases. From germline, CDR1 is SGDLS and CDR2 YYNGEE. The CDR3 runs 15 residues. V shed 1 base, J shed 0 bases, and the junction held 0 bases outside the gene matches. The CDR3 sequence is CASSVSGTNTGELFF. In nucleotides, the CDR3 is TGTGCCAGCAGCGTAAGCGGGACGAACACCGGGGAGCTGTTTTTT.

V usage is TRBV11-2 and J usage is TRBJ2-7; 10 bases fit TRBD1. Germline V lookup: CDR1 SGHAT, CDR2 FQNNGV. The CDR3 has 17 residues. With V trimmed by 5 bases and J by 0 bases, 10 bases remained unmatched. CDR3 loop: CASSNFLRDRGSYEQYF. CDR3 DNA: TGTGCCAGCAGCAACTTCCTCCGGGACAGGGGCTCCTACGAGCAGTACTTC.